The 32 T cell receptor beta chains below come from one sample, sequenced in a study of blood T cells in healthy people across ages. Next came a second PCR, run for roughly 7 to 12 cycles, which used a sample-barcoded 5' primer along with a J-beta primer mix. Each CDR3 protein gets one entry after TCRdb re-called the 5' RACE reads with MiXCR. Of hundreds of thousands of distinct CDR3 sequences in the sample, about 54% were seen once. Sequencing was done on a sample of blood. The receptors here all came from a man in his 60s in good health.

The rearrangement links TRBV20-1 to TRBJ2-3, with 7 bases that match TRBD2. Germline CDR1 and CDR2: DFQATT and SNEGSKA (reference sequence). Trimming at V came to 1 base and at J to 2 bases, leaving 9 bases not matched to a gene. The length of the CDR3 is 16 residues. The CDR3 nucleotides read TGCAGTGCTAGAGGAGGGGCGGGGGTCACCACAGATACGCAGTATTTT. This encodes CSARGGAGVTTDTQYF.

This clonotype has only a few counts. The chain is built from TRBV7-2 and TRBJ2-5; 8 bases map to TRBD2. This CDR3 region has 13 residues. The germline gives CDR1 SGHTA, CDR2 FQGNSA. J lost 10 bases, V lost 2 bases, and 6 bases had no gene match. The CDR3 loop is CASSLTSGGFQYF. CDR3 sequence (DNA): TGTGCCAGCAGCTTAACTAGCGGAGGGTTCCAGTACTTC.

J is TRBJ2-5 and V is TRBV10-2; possibly TRBD2 for D (6 bases). V was trimmed by 4 bases and J by 7 bases, leaving 10 bases between them. The length of the CDR3 is 12 residues. Germline loops: CDR1 WSHSY, CDR2 SAAADI. Here the CDR3 reads CASSGEGGTQYF. For the CDR3, the DNA is TGCGCCAGCAGTGGCGAGGGAGGGACCCAGTACTTC.

This chain links TRBV12-3 or TRBV12-4 with TRBJ1-1; TRBD1 agrees at 7 bases. The CDR3 length is 13 residues. V lost 5 bases and J lost 7; bases outside the gene matches: 7. CDR3 protein: CASSLTGQFEAFF. The CDR3 DNA reads TGTGCCAGCAGTCTGACGGGACAGTTTGAAGCTTTCTTT.

This clonotype has a handful of counts. The rearrangement joins TRBV7-2 to TRBJ2-5; 7 positions match TRBD2. The CDR3 contains 16 residues. The V and J ends lost 2 bases and 5 bases, in that order; junction bases with no gene match: 11. CDR1 and CDR2 (germline): SGHTA, FQGNSA. In nucleotides, the CDR3 is TGTGCCAGCAGCTTACGACGGGGAGGGTTCGGGGAGACCCAGTACTTC. It translates to CASSLRRGGFGETQYF.

This clonotype has only a few counts. CDR3 bases: TGTGCCAGCAGCCAAGATAGGGCCGTAATAGGCGAAAAACTGTTTTTT. Translated, it gives CASSQDRAVIGEKLFF. The genes are TRBV14 and TRBJ1-4, with unresolved D. Between the trimmed V and J ends, which lost 0 bases and 8 bases, there was a span of 16 bases. Germline V CDR1 and CDR2: SGHDN, FVKESK. This CDR3 is 16 amino acids long.

In this sample, this clonotype turned up a few times. The chain couples TRBV5-4 to TRBJ2-3; 11 nucleotides line up with TRBD2. The CDR3 runs to 13 residues. The germline V gene has CDR1 SGHNT and CDR2 YYREEE (reference sequence). V shed 4 bases and J 8 bases; nucleotides not matched to a gene: 3. In DNA, the CDR3 is TGTGCCAGCAGCCCCACTAGCGGGGGTACGCAGTATTTT. It specifies CASSPTSGGTQYF.

This clonotype was counted only a few times. The chain links TRBV12-3 or TRBV12-4 to TRBJ2-7; 8 bases agree with TRBD1. CDR3 size: 14 residues. V trimming: 6 bases; J trimming: 2 bases; junction bases outside the gene matches: 6. The CDR3 DNA reads TGTGCCAGCAGCCGGGGGACAGGAGCCTACGAGCAGTACTTC. Translated: CASSRGTGAYEQYF.

As regards this clonotype: One end of the junction does not line up with germline, which may come from a read error. The V gene is TRBV11-2, the J gene TRBJ2-1; 7 bases agree with TRBD1. Germline V lookup: CDR1 SGHAT, CDR2 FQNNGV. The CDR3 contains 13 residues. The CDR3 DNA reads TGTGCTAGCAGCCCGGACAGGTCCAATGAGCAGTTCTTC. This gives the protein CASSPDRSNEQFF. The whole variable domain, filled in from reference TRBV11-2 and TRBJ2-1, reads EAGVAQSPRYKIIEKRQSVAFWCNPISGHATLYWYQQILGQGPKLLIQFQNNGVVDDSQLPKDRFSAERLKGVDSTLKIQPAKLEDSAVYLCASSPDRSNEQFFGPGTRLTVL.

This rearrangement joins TRBV20-1 to TRBJ2-7, with D possibly being TRBD1 or TRBD2 (5 bases each). The CDR3 extends over 14 amino acids. Germline CDR1 DFQATT, CDR2 SNEGSKA (reference sequence). Deletions cut 6 bases from V and 3 bases from J, with 18 bases between. This CDR3 is CSADRDGENYEQYF. CDR3 sequence (DNA): TGCAGTGCAGACCGGGACGGGGAGAACTACGAGCAGTACTTC.

The V call is TRBV5-1, the J call TRBJ2-1; weak D call: TRBD2 (5 bases). The J call is doubtful: the DNA matches TRBJ2-7 better. There are 16 residues in the CDR3. Per the germline V gene, CDR1 is SGHRS and CDR2 is YFSETQ. CDR3 nucleotides: TGCGCCAGCGCTTACTCTGGACGGTCGGCGGGCAATGAGCAGTACTTC. Its protein is CASAYSGRSAGNEQYF.

The V and J genes are TRBV29-1 and TRBJ2-5; no clear D gene. The CDR3 loop spans 12 amino acids. The V gene lost 2 bases and the J gene lost 4 bases, with 8 bases spanning the gap. CDR1 is SQVTM and CDR2 is ANQGSEA in the germline V gene. DNA for the CDR3: TGCAGCGTTGAAAGTGTTTTAGAGACCCAGTACTTC. This codes for CSVESVLETQYF.

Only a few counts were recorded for this clonotype. The rearrangement joins TRBV29-1 to TRBJ2-5; perhaps TRBD2 as D (6 bases). The CDR3 length is 14 residues. Germline V gene data show CDR1 as SQVTM and CDR2 as ANQGSEA. V was trimmed by 4 bases and J by 5 bases, leaving 17 bases between them. CDR3 sequence: CSVASVVGGETQYF. In DNA form, the CDR3 reads TGCAGCGTTGCTTCTGTGGTTGGAGGGGAGACCCAGTACTTC.

This clonotype was found a few times. This rearrangement joins TRBV28 to TRBJ2-5, with D tentatively TRBD2 (5 bases). Germline V gene data show CDR1 as MDHEN and CDR2 as SYDVKM. With 3 bases removed from V and 5 bases from J, the gap between germline ends came to 16 bases. The CDR3 spans 15 residues. The CDR3 region is CASSFTRTHWETQYF. The CDR3 DNA is TGTGCCAGCAGTTTTACTCGGACTCACTGGGAGACCCAGTACTTC.

The chain links TRBV25-1 to TRBJ1-6, with TRBD1 identical over 11 bases. This CDR3 has 15 amino acids. Germline CDR1 MGHDK, CDR2 SYGVNS. With V trimmed by 4 bases and J by 7 bases, 3 bases remained unmatched. As DNA, the CDR3 is TGTGCCAGCAGTGCCTGGACAGGGGGCAATTCACCCCTCCACTTT. Protein product: CASSAWTGGNSPLHF.

The rearrangement uses TRBV12-3 or TRBV12-4 and TRBJ2-3, with D uncertain. V lost 7 bases and J 4 bases, leaving 6 bases between the germline ends. This CDR3 contains 11 residues. The CDR3 sequence: CASMRSDTQYF. In nucleotides, the CDR3 is TGTGCCAGCATGAGGTCAGATACGCAGTATTTT.

The chain links TRBV7-9 to TRBJ2-5; 12 bases match TRBD2. Germline lookup yields CDR1 SEHNR and CDR2 FQNEAQ (reference sequence). CDR3 size: 15 residues. The trim removed 5 bases at V and 2 bases at J, leaving 3 bases unmatched. The CDR3 nucleotides read TGTGCCAGCAGCCGACTAGCGGGGGCTCAAGAGACCCAGTACTTC. Its translation is CASSRLAGAQETQYF.

This rearrangement joins TRBV10-1 to TRBJ2-1; 11 bases agree with TRBD1. Germline V gene data show CDR1 as WNHNN and CDR2 as SYGVQD (reference sequence). V shed 8 bases and J 6 bases; nucleotides not matched to a gene: 9. This CDR3 region has 15 residues. This CDR3 reads CASQLSGQGVNEQFF. The CDR3, as DNA: TGCGCCAGCCAACTGTCGGGACAGGGGGTCAATGAGCAGTTCTTC.

The CDR3 here is CASSGTGQNSPLHF. In DNA form, the CDR3 reads TGTGCCAGCAGTGGGACAGGTCAAAATTCACCCCTCCACTTT. The V gene is TRBV27, the J gene TRBJ1-6; TRBD1 matches 8 bases. V was clipped by 5 bases and J by 7 bases; unmatched bases: 4. The length of the CDR3 is 14 residues. Per germline, CDR1 MNHEY and CDR2 SMNVEV (reference sequence).

This chain links TRBV7-9 with TRBJ2-3; D unclear. The V end was cut by 3 bases, the J end by 4 bases, with 11 bases between. Germline-derived CDR1 and CDR2 are SEHNR and FQNEAQ (reference sequence). The CDR3 is made up of 14 amino acids. The CDR3 reads CASSLDRSADTQYF. The CDR3 nucleotides are TGTGCCAGCAGCTTGGACCGTTCGGCAGATACGCAGTATTTT. The full variable domain, with the rest looked up from reference TRBV7-9 and TRBJ2-3, is DTGVSQNPRHKITKRGQNVTFRCDPISEHNRLYWYRQTLGQGPEFLTYFQNEAQLEKSRLLSDRFSAERPKGSFSTLEIQRTEQGDSAMYLCASSLDRSADTQYFGPGTRLTVL.

This clonotype was picked up many times. V is TRBV7-2 and J is TRBJ2-5; perhaps D is TRBD1 or TRBD2 (6 bases each). Germline lookup yields CDR1 SGHTA and CDR2 FQGNSA. The CDR3 is 15 residues long. Trimming left V 5 bases short and J 5 bases short, with 18 bases between. In nucleotides, the CDR3 is TGTGCCAGCAGCCCCCGGTCTAGGGGGAGGGAGACCCAGTACTTC. It yields the protein CASSPRSRGRETQYF.

V and J are TRBV12-3 or TRBV12-4 and TRBJ2-3; D remains unclear. Between the trimmed V and J ends, which lost 1 base and 3 bases, there was a span of 8 bases. The CDR3 extends over 14 amino acids. As DNA, the CDR3 is TGTGCCAGCAGTTTAGGGGTGAAAACAGATACGCAGTATTTT. Amino acids: CASSLGVKTDTQYF.

The V call is TRBV6-6, the J call TRBJ1-1; TRBD1 matches 7 bases. This CDR3 is built from 14 residues. Germline values: CDR1 MNHNY, CDR2 SVGAGI (reference sequence). V shed 6 bases, J shed 0 bases, and the junction held 4 bases outside the gene matches. The DNA of the CDR3 is TGTGCCAGCAGGTCGGGACAGATGAACACTGAAGCTTTCTTT. Amino acid sequence: CASRSGQMNTEAFF.

This chain uses TRBV6-5 with TRBJ1-2; 8 bases fit TRBD1. This CDR3 is 15 amino acids long. CDR1 is MNHEY, CDR2 SVGAGI, per germline. Trimming cost V 6 bases and J 0 bases; bases outside gene matches: 6. CDR3 sequence: CASSRTGPANYGYTF. In DNA form, the CDR3 reads TGTGCCAGCAGCAGGACAGGGCCCGCTAACTATGGCTACACCTTC.

The chain links TRBV2 to TRBJ2-1, with 8 bases matching TRBD1. CDR1 and CDR2 (germline): SNHLY, FYNNEI. The CDR3 has 15 residues. Losses at the gene ends were 5 bases for V and 8 bases for J; bases not matched to a gene: 11. In DNA, the CDR3 is TGTGCCAGCAGTTGGGTAGGACAGGGAGTGGATGAGCAGTTCTTC. Its protein product is CASSWVGQGVDEQFF.

The V gene is TRBV20-1, the J gene TRBJ1-1; D call uncertain. In germline, CDR1 is DFQATT, CDR2 SNEGSKA (reference sequence). The CDR3 loop spans 15 amino acids. Trimming cost V 7 bases and J 4 bases, with 22 bases left between them. This CDR3 reads CSVSPSRLSSTEAFF. For the CDR3, the DNA is TGCAGTGTCTCCCCGTCCCGATTAAGTTCCACTGAAGCTTTCTTT.

This chain joins TRBV20-1 and TRBJ2-3; TRBD1 is a possible D gene (5 bases). Germline V lookup: CDR1 DFQATT, CDR2 SNEGSKA (reference sequence). The CDR3 spans 13 residues. The V end lost 4 bases, the J end lost 1 base, and 9 bases lay between the germline ends. The CDR3 is CSAKGRGTDTQYF. The DNA for the CDR3 is TGCAGTGCTAAGGGGCGCGGCACAGATACGCAGTATTTT.

V and J are TRBV20-1 and TRBJ2-5; TRBD2 matches at 8 bases. With V trimmed by 0 bases and J by 2 bases, 5 bases remained unmatched. The CDR3 is made up of 15 amino acids. Germline lookup yields CDR1 DFQATT and CDR2 SNEGSKA (reference sequence). CDR3 DNA: TGCAGTGCTAGAGATCTCGCTAGCGGGCAAGAGACCCAGTACTTC. Encoded protein: CSARDLASGQETQYF.

V is TRBV20-1 and J is TRBJ1-6, with D tentatively TRBD1 (6 bases). Germline CDR1 and CDR2: DFQATT and SNEGSKA (reference sequence). The CDR3 length is 16 residues. Trimming pared 3 bases from V and 7 bases from J, leaving 19 bases between. CDR3 sequence reads: CSARSRETGGNSPLHF. In nucleotides, the CDR3 is TGCAGTGCTAGGTCGAGGGAGACAGGAGGCAATTCACCCCTCCACTTT.

This clonotype was seen just once. The chain combines TRBV12-3 or TRBV12-4 with TRBJ2-3; tentative D call: TRBD1 (5 bases). Trimming shortened V by 9 bases and J by 3 bases, and 10 bases separated the two germline ends. The CDR3 runs 12 residues. The DNA for the CDR3 is TGTGCCAGTCAGACAGTGACAGATACGCAGTATTTT. Translation: CASQTVTDTQYF.

The chain uses TRBV20-1 and TRBJ2-3; 8 bases fit TRBD1. The V segment lost 2 bases and the J segment 2 bases; nucleotides outside the gene matches: 3. The CDR3 has 14 amino acids. CDR1 is DFQATT and CDR2 is SNEGSKA in the germline V gene (reference sequence). CDR3 coding DNA: TGCAGTGCTAGAAGACAGGGGACCACAGATACGCAGTATTTT. It yields the protein CSARRQGTTDTQYF.

The chain links TRBV20-1 to TRBJ1-4; the D is unclear. Trimming removed 6 bases at V and 14 bases at J, with 13 bases between. Germline V gene lookup returns CDR1 DFQATT and CDR2 SNEGSKA (reference sequence). This CDR3 contains 10 residues. CDR3 sequence (DNA): TGCAGTGCCGGAGACCTAAGGCTGTTTTTT. Its translation is CSAGDLRLFF.